The 16 T cell receptor beta chains presented below share a single source sample, sequenced in a study of blood T cell repertoires in COVID-19. Repertoires were generated with immunoSEQ multiplex PCR, while TCRdb's copy carries only in-frame clones and drops some. The sample lists roughly 49,000 clones; approximately 91% were seen once. Specimen: peripheral blood. The receptor source for this set is a woman aged 80 or over with acute or convalescent COVID-19.

The chain uses TRBV9 and TRBJ1-1, with D perhaps TRBD1 (6 bases). The CDR3 runs to 15 residues. V was cut by 0 bases and J by 4 bases, with 13 bases left in between. Germline V gene data show CDR1 as SGDLS and CDR2 as YYNGEE. The CDR3 spells CASSVVAGGLTEAFF. Written as DNA, the CDR3 is TGTGCCAGCAGCGTAGTGGCCGGGGGGCTCACTGAAGCTTTCTTT.

CDR3 protein: CASSANRDRGHYGYTF. Written as DNA, the CDR3 is TGTGCCAGCAGCGCTAACCGGGACAGGGGTCACTATGGCTACACCTTC. This sequence joins TRBV7-9 and TRBJ1-2, with 10 bases aligning to TRBD1. V was pared by 5 bases and J by 3 bases, with 9 bases of the junction left unmatched. The CDR3 runs 16 residues. Germline V gene data show CDR1 as SEHNR and CDR2 as FQNEAQ (reference sequence).

This clone was counted a single time. The sample holds other DNA sequences that translate to the same CDR3. This chain joins TRBV7-2 and TRBJ2-3; D uncertain. Germline CDR1 reads SGHTA; CDR2 reads FQGNSA. Trimming removed 3 bases from V and 0 bases from J, with 10 bases in between. CDR3 length: 15 residues. The CDR3 loop reads CASSLNRASTDTQYF. The DNA of the CDR3 is TGTGCCAGCAGCTTGAACAGAGCTAGCACAGATACGCAGTATTTT. Variable domain in full (rest from reference TRBV7-2 and TRBJ2-3): GAGVSQSPSNKVTEKGKDVELRCDPISGHTALYWYRQSLGQGLEFLIYFQGNSAPDKSGLPSDRFSAERTGGSVSTLTIQRTQQEDSAVYLCASSLNRASTDTQYFGPGTRLTVL.

The chain uses TRBV13 and TRBJ2-2; tentative D call: TRBD1 (5 bases). CDR3 length equals 15 residues. V lost 6 bases, J lost 3 bases, and 14 bases lay in between. Per the germline V gene, CDR1 is PRHDT and CDR2 is FYEKMQ (reference sequence). This chain's CDR3 is CASSRGSLYTGELFF. The DNA for the CDR3 is TGTGCCAGCAGTAGGGGATCCCTGTACACCGGGGAGCTGTTTTTT.

The V and J genes are TRBV5-5 and TRBJ2-2, with TRBD2 as a possible D gene (6 bases). V lost 3 bases to trimming and J lost 4 bases, with 22 bases between them. The CDR3 sequence is 18 residues long. Germline V CDR1 and CDR2: SGHKS, YYEKEE (reference sequence). In nucleotides, the CDR3 is TGTGCCAGCAGCTCCGCCTTCCCGGGGGTTAGTTTCACCGGGGAGCTGTTTTTT. Protein sequence: CASSSAFPGVSFTGELFF.

The V call is TRBV24-1, the J call TRBJ2-1, with 7 bases lining up with TRBD1. Trimming at V came to 2 bases and at J to 3 bases, leaving 3 bases not matched to a gene. The CDR3 totals 15 residues. The V gene's germline CDR1 is KGHDR and CDR2 SFDVKD. CDR3 nucleotides: TGTGCCACCAGTGATTGGACAGGCGACTACAATGAGCAGTTCTTC. Translating it yields CATSDWTGDYNEQFF.

This rearrangement joins TRBV5-5 to TRBJ2-3, with D hard to call. The CDR3 spans 14 residues. In germline, CDR1 is SGHKS, CDR2 YYEKEE (reference sequence). The V end was cut by 2 bases, the J end by 1 base, with 8 bases between. CDR3: CASSLPSGTDTQYF. CDR3 sequence (DNA): TGTGCCAGCAGCTTACCGTCGGGCACAGATACGCAGTATTTT.

V usage is TRBV29-1 and J usage is TRBJ2-7; D is perhaps TRBD2 (6 bases). The CDR3 runs 11 residues. Germline V gene data show CDR1 as SQVTM and CDR2 as ANQGSEA. Deletions cut 6 bases from V and 6 bases from J, with 12 bases between. The DNA of the CDR3 is TGCAGCGTCCGGGAGAGGGCCGAGCAGTACTTC. Encoded protein: CSVRERAEQYF.

V gene TRBV30 combines with J gene TRBJ1-5, with TRBD1 matching over 9 bases. The trim removed 1 base at V and 6 bases at J, leaving 4 bases unmatched. The CDR3 contains 14 residues. Germline values: CDR1 GTSNPN, CDR2 SVGIG (reference sequence). CDR3 sequence: CAWSAGTGSQPQHF. CDR3 nucleotides: TGTGCCTGGAGTGCCGGGACAGGGAGTCAGCCCCAGCATTTT.

This clone was picked up one time. The chain joins TRBV7-2 to TRBJ2-7; 9 positions match TRBD2. With 0 bases clipped from V and 4 bases from J, the junction kept 4 bases outside the gene matches. Germline CDR1 reads SGHTA; CDR2 reads FQGNSA. The CDR3 runs to 15 residues. CDR3 in amino acids: CASSLASGSPYEQYF. The CDR3 nucleotides read TGTGCCAGCAGCTTAGCTAGCGGGAGTCCGTACGAGCAGTACTTC.

The chain links TRBV7-9 to TRBJ1-2, with D possibly TRBD1 on 5 matching bases. CDR3 length: 14 amino acids. V was trimmed by 3 bases and J by 2 bases, leaving 10 bases between them. CDR1 SEHNR and CDR2 FQNEAQ come from the germline V gene (reference sequence). DNA for the CDR3: TGTGCCAGCAGCTTGGGGCAGGAAAACTATGGCTACACCTTC. It codes for CASSLGQENYGYTF.

The V gene is TRBV6-5, the J gene TRBJ2-1; 8 nucleotides align to TRBD2. Trimming cost V 1 base and J 4 bases; bases outside gene matches: 6. Germline CDR1 is MNHEY and CDR2 is SVGAGI. CDR3 size: 16 residues. The CDR3 region has the DNA TGTGCCAGCAGTTACTTGGTAGCGGGGTCTTACAATGAGCAGTTCTTC. Translated: CASSYLVAGSYNEQFF.

The chain uses TRBV6-2 or TRBV6-3 and TRBJ2-3; D remains ambiguous. The V end was cut by 0 bases, the J end by 1 base, with 8 bases between. This CDR3 has 15 residues. Germline-derived CDR1 and CDR2 are MNHEY and SVGEGT. The CDR3 spells CASSYSLFGTDTQYF. CDR3 DNA sequence: TGTGCCAGCAGTTACTCGTTATTTGGCACAGATACGCAGTATTTT.

V is TRBV9 and J is TRBJ1-3, with 7 nucleotides matching TRBD1. Looked up from germline, CDR1 is SGDLS and CDR2 is YYNGEE. V lost 0 bases and J lost 0; bases outside the gene matches: 9. The CDR3 consists of 18 residues. In DNA form, the CDR3 reads TGTGCCAGCAGCGTAGGACAGGGACAAACCTCCTCTGGAAACACCATATATTTT. Its translation: CASSVGQGQTSSGNTIYF.

There are a few counts of this clone. The genes are TRBV6-2 or TRBV6-3 and TRBJ2-2, with 10 bases fitting TRBD2. This CDR3 contains 16 residues. Germline assignment: CDR1 MNHEY and CDR2 SVGEGT. V dropped 6 bases and J dropped 7; count of bases not matched to a gene: 11. The CDR3 DNA is TGTGCCAGCAGCGACTCGACAGCGGGAGGGAACGGGGAGCTGTTTTTT. It translates to CASSDSTAGGNGELFF.

This clone was detected only a few times. The V gene is TRBV7-2, the J gene TRBJ2-5; TRBD2 matches at 7 bases. J lost 2 bases, V lost 3 bases, and 3 bases had no gene match. There are 14 residues in the CDR3. CDR1 and CDR2 (germline): SGHTA, FQGNSA. The CDR3 protein is CASSFSGLQETQYF. CDR3 coding DNA: TGTGCCAGCAGCTTTAGCGGGTTACAAGAGACCCAGTACTTC.